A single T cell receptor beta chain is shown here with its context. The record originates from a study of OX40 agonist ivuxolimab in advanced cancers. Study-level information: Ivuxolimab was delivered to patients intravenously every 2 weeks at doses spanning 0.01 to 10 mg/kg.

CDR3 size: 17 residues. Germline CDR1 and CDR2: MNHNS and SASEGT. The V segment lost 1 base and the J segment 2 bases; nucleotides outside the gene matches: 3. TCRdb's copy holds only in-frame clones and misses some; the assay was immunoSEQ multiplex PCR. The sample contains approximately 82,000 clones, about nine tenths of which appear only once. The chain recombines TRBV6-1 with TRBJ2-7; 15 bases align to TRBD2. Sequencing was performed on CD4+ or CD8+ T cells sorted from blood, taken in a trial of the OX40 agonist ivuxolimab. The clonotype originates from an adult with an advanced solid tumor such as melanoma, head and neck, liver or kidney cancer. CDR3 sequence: CASSEVGLAGGPYEQYF. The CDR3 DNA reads TGTGCCAGCAGTGAAGTCGGACTAGCGGGAGGGCCCTACGAGCAGTACTTC.